The sequence of this T cell receptor (beta chain) was determined in a study of blood T cell repertoires in COVID-19 (dated by TCRdb to about 2020). With respect to the entire study: Samples from collaborators originated in the United States, Italy and Spain and spanned both the acute and convalescent phases of COVID-19. The material from the prospective study consisted of cDNA or gDNA derived from T cells, B-cell-depleted T cells, or PBMCs. The dataset comprised deeply sampled blood TCRbeta repertoires from subjects exposed to, actively infected with, or recovered from COVID-19. The repertoires were made available in a free public database intended to serve as a resource for research on the immune response to SARS-CoV-2. The samples were drawn from the first 160 participants of the ongoing ImmuneRACE study and from 950 to 1,500 subjects provided by 6 global collaborators. Sample metadata almost always included a de-identified subject ID, COVID-19 status, age in years and sex. Where HLA class I and class II types were available, the types were taken from metadata supplied by the sample provider, not from assay-based typing. Paper-wide results and their limitations: Clinical and demographic metadata were provided uncurated, with the amount varying by source and participant.

TCRbeta CDR3 regions were amplified from genomic DNA by means of the immunoSEQ Assay, a bias-controlled multiplex PCR. The original pipeline was this. Within the assay, amplification of reference gene primers was used to estimate how many nucleated cells each sample contained. To quantify the absolute abundance of each unique TCRbeta CDR3 rearrangement, sequence reads were collapsed and filtered. For each sample, productive Simpson clonality was calculated by taking the square root of Simpson's diversity index across productive rearrangements. The source is immuneACCESS, and TCRdb retained only in-frame sequences with V and J called. Part of the clones is not carried over; for the studies checked, unresolved V genes explain less than half of this, and the remainder is unexplained. V, J and clone size derive from that table, while D and trimming were established from the DNA sequence. The sample table lists around 280,000 clones, approximately 86% of them with a count of one. The ten largest account for around 2.1% of the sample.

Samples from volunteer blood donors who had recovered from COVID-19 were contributed by a second Seattle source. Whole blood was collected in K2EDTA tubes by collaborating institutions according to the institutions' own protocols. For TCRbeta analysis, collaborators shipped samples in one of three forms: frozen whole blood, isolated PBMCs, or DNA extracted from either of those sample types. As concerns this clone: Its antigen is not yet known. No base quality values were provided; no much bigger clone lies one nucleotide off.

A distance of 14 bases separates the germline ends of V and J, which lose 5 bases and 1 base respectively. From the cysteine through the phenylalanine, the CDR3 covers 15 amino acids. Kept here is only the CDR3 DNA, which spans 45 bases and is read in frame from base 1. The germline V gene provides CDR1 SGHTA and CDR2 FQGNSA. The chain is assembled from TRBV7-2 and TRBJ1-1, with TRBD1 as a weak D call on 5 bases. The sample was peripheral blood. The sequence was obtained from a woman aged 25 to 39 who had recovered from COVID-19. The CDR3 protein is CASSPIDGQNTEAFF. The nucleotide sequence is TGTGCCAGCAGCCCAATAGACGGACAGAACACTGAAGCTTTCTTT.